A selection of T cell receptor beta chains follows, all from one sample in a study of cytomegalovirus exposure and HLA in healthy donors. TCRdb's copy holds only in-frame clones and misses some; the assay was immunoSEQ multiplex PCR. The table has more than 95,000 clones, around 81% seen once. The material sequenced was PBMCs. These receptors were obtained from a woman aged 30 to 39 in good health and CMV-seronegative. The CDR3 runs from the conserved cysteine through the conserved F or W. A D gene is named only where the DNA matches it firmly. Clone sizes are given selectively: once, few, many, or a class where the clone is expanded.

V gene,J gene,clone size,D gene,CDR3 protein,CDR3 DNA
TRBV7-9,TRBJ2-1,.,TRBD2,CASRGEREAYNEQFF,TGTGCCAGCAGAGGGGAGCGGGAGGCCTACAATGAGCAGTTCTTC
TRBV7-9,TRBJ1-5,.,.,CASRRGANQPQHF,TGTGCCAGTCGAAGGGGTGCCAATCAGCCCCAGCATTTT
TRBV7-6,TRBJ2-1,.,.,CASSLDSAGSSYNEQFF,TGTGCCAGCAGCTTAGACAGTGCGGGCTCTTCCTACAATGAGCAGTTCTTC
TRBV19,TRBJ1-1,few,.,CASSSREGEGTEAFF,TGTGCCAGTAGTTCCCGAGAGGGGGAGGGCACTGAAGCTTTCTTT
TRBV6-5,TRBJ2-1,few,TRBD2,CASSLADYNEQFF,TGTGCCAGCAGCCTAGCGGACTACAATGAGCAGTTCTTC
TRBV7-3,TRBJ2-7,.,.,CASSFGTGIGEQYF,TGTGCCAGCAGCTTCGGAACGGGAATAGGCGAGCAGTACTTC
TRBV28,TRBJ2-5,.,.,CASSLYSQETQYF,TGTGCCAGCAGTTTATACTCCCAAGAGACCCAGTACTTC
TRBV7-8,TRBJ1-1,.,TRBD1,CASSSPAGTANTEAFF,TGTGCCAGCAGCTCGCCCGCCGGGACAGCGAACACTGAAGCTTTCTTT
TRBV6-5,TRBJ1-2,few,.,CASSIGRGGGYTF,TGTGCCAGCAGCATCGGGAGGGGCGGCGGCTACACCTTC
TRBV7-9,TRBJ1-2,.,TRBD1,CASSSDIQGDGYTF,TGTGCCAGCAGCTCAGATATACAGGGGGATGGCTACACCTTC
TRBV6-1,TRBJ1-2,.,.,CASSDLADSRHGYTF,TGTGCCAGCAGTGATTTGGCGGATTCGAGACATGGCTACACCTTC
TRBV19,TRBJ2-7,few,TRBD1,CASSGVDRDSYEQYF,TGTGCCAGTAGTGGAGTCGACAGGGACTCCTACGAGCAGTACTTC
TRBV7-2,TRBJ2-1,.,TRBD2,CASSRTSGVADNEQFF,TGTGCCAGCAGCCGTACTAGCGGGGTTGCGGACAATGAGCAGTTCTTC
TRBV11-2,TRBJ2-1,.,TRBD2,CASSGSSGLYNEQFF,TGTGCCAGCAGCGGCTCTAGCGGACTCTACAATGAGCAGTTCTTC
TRBV6-4,TRBJ1-1,.,.,CASSDSAEMNTEAFF,TGTGCCAGCAGCGACTCGGCGGAAATGAACACTGAAGCTTTCTTT
TRBV12-2,TRBJ1-1,.,.,CASRLTYSLNTEAFF,TGTGCAAGTCGCTTAACTTATAGCCTGAACACTGAAGCTTTCTTT
TRBV28,TRBJ2-7,.,.,CASSRPRGGRVEQYF,TGTGCCAGCAGCAGACCAAGGGGGGGGCGGGTCGAGCAGTACTTC
TRBV7-2,TRBJ2-1,.,.,CASSQRQPYNEQFF,TGTGCCAGCAGCCAGAGGCAACCCTACAATGAGCAGTTCTTC
TRBV7-9,TRBJ2-3,.,TRBD2,CASSRAGVGTDTQYF,TGTGCCAGCAGCCGAGCGGGAGTGGGCACAGATACGCAGTATTTT
TRBV28,TRBJ2-3,.,.,CASSTTGTTQYF,TGTGCCAGCAGCACTACCGGGACAACGCAGTATTTT
TRBV6-5,TRBJ2-2,few,.,CASPRQGSNTGELFF,TGTGCCAGCCCCCGGCAGGGTTCGAACACCGGGGAGCTGTTTTTT
TRBV28,TRBJ2-3,.,.,CASRAAATSTDTQYF,TGTGCCAGCAGGGCGGCGGCAACTAGCACAGATACGCAGTATTTT
TRBV27,TRBJ2-1,few,.,CASRAQGVNEQFF,TGTGCCAGCAGAGCCCAAGGGGTGAATGAGCAGTTCTTC
TRBV6-5,TRBJ1-1,few,.,CASSLGGREAFF,TGTGCCAGCAGTTTAGGGGGGCGGGAGGCTTTCTTT